These 9 T cell receptor beta chains were sequenced from one sample in a study of T cell repertoires in cytomegalovirus infection. Their target antigens are unknown. TCRdb ran MiXCR on the reads and lists one entry per CDR3 protein. The sample has some 110,000 distinct CDR3 sequences, roughly 9.1% seen once. Sample: PBMCs, sequenced either directly or after in vitro stimulation (not recorded which). The receptors originated from a human donor in good health (CMV status not recorded). Some clones in this sample may be carry-over from other donors' samples.

This clonotype was picked up many times. The chain links TRBV6-6 to TRBJ2-1; TRBD1 might be the D (5 bases). Trimming left V 2 bases short and J 0 bases short, with 5 bases between. CDR1 is MNHNY and CDR2 is SVGAGI in the germline V gene (reference sequence). The CDR3 has 14 residues. This chain's CDR3 is CASSYDSSYNEQFF. The CDR3 DNA is TGTGCCAGCAGTTACGACAGCTCCTACAATGAGCAGTTCTTC.

This clonotype was counted ten times or more. The chain is built from TRBV5-4 and TRBJ1-5, with D perhaps matching TRBD1 (5 bases). Germline V gene sequence: CDR1 SGHNT, CDR2 YYREEE (reference sequence). This CDR3 region has 14 residues. Trimming took 4 bases from V and 3 from J, leaving 11 bases between them. The CDR3 here is CASSPDRTNQPQHF. The CDR3 nucleotides are TGTGCCAGCAGCCCCGACAGAACCAATCAGCCCCAGCATTTT.

This clonotype occurred a few times. V usage is TRBV6-1 and J usage is TRBJ2-5; 7 positions agree with TRBD1. The CDR3 totals 13 residues. Germline CDR1 and CDR2: MNHNS and SASEGT. V was clipped by 6 bases and J by 1 base; unmatched bases: 2. CDR3 nucleotides: TGTGCCAGCAGAGGGACAGCCCAAGAGACCCAGTACTTC. Protein product: CASRGTAQETQYF.

V is TRBV2 and J is TRBJ1-2; 12 positions match TRBD1. CDR3 length equals 17 residues. Per the germline V gene, CDR1 is SNHLY and CDR2 is FYNNEI. Trimming took 2 bases from V and 6 from J; bases not matched to a gene: 10. In DNA, the CDR3 is TGTGCCAGCAGTGAAAAGTTTATGGGACAGGGGGCGAATGGCTACACCTTC. Translated: CASSEKFMGQGANGYTF.

The chain carries TRBV6-6 and TRBJ1-1; unclear D gene. The germline V gene encodes CDR1 MNHNY and CDR2 SVGAGI (reference sequence). Trimming shortened V by 0 bases and J by 3 bases, and 11 bases separated the two germline ends. The CDR3 spans 15 residues. Here the CDR3 DNA reads TGTGCCAGCAGTTACTCGATTCGGGCCGACACTGAAGCTTTCTTT. Translation gives CASSYSIRADTEAFF.

In this sample, this clonotype turned up many times. The chain joins TRBV4-2 to TRBJ2-7, with 10 bases that match TRBD2. This CDR3 region has 15 residues. Trimming cost V 1 base and J 0 bases; bases outside gene matches: 0. Germline lookup yields CDR1 LGHNA and CDR2 YNFKEQ. CDR3 residues: CASSQGLAGSYEQYF. CDR3 coding DNA: TGTGCCAGCAGCCAAGGACTAGCGGGCTCCTACGAGCAGTACTTC.

Ten or more counts support this clonotype. The V call is TRBV7-2, the J call TRBJ2-7; 9 bases agree with TRBD1. The CDR3 runs to 14 residues. Per the germline V gene, CDR1 is SGHTA and CDR2 is FQGNSA. The junction had 4 bases not matched to a gene; V was cut back by 5 bases and J by 2 bases. The CDR3 protein is CASSPDRGTYEQYF. The CDR3, as DNA: TGTGCCAGCAGCCCGGACAGGGGAACCTACGAGCAGTACTTC.

The J gene is TRBJ2-5, the V gene TRBV4-3; D not certain. This CDR3 contains 14 residues. V was shortened by 3 bases and J by 2 bases, with 10 bases between the two germline ends. Looked up from germline, CDR1 is LGHNA and CDR2 is YSLEER. The CDR3 bases are TGCGCCAGCAGCCATTCCCTACGACAAGAGACCCAGTACTTC. As protein: CASSHSLRQETQYF.

This clonotype has ten or more counts. The V gene is TRBV7-9, the J gene TRBJ2-1; D unresolved. The CDR3 consists of 13 residues. Germline values: CDR1 SEHNR, CDR2 FQNEAQ (reference sequence). V shed 2 bases and J shed 7 bases, with 9 bases lying between them. The CDR3 DNA reads TGTGCCAGCAGCTTAAGACACGAAAATGAGCAGTTCTTC. The encoded protein is CASSLRHENEQFF.